This entry lists 29 T cell receptor beta chains sequenced from one sample in a study of CD4 T cells in relation to SARS-CoV-2 and coronaviruses. Data came from immunoSEQ multiplex PCR; TCRdb stores just in-frame clones and leaves some out. The sample includes 20,000 to 25,000 clones, about 76% of them seen just once. These receptors have no identified antigens. CD4+ T cells from unexposed donors were obtained before the COVID-19 pandemic (2011-2018). The cells were cultured for 10 days before CD4+ T cells were isolated. Sequencing used CD4+ T cells from PBMCs, cultured in vitro. Receptors were obtained from a human donor in good health.

J is TRBJ2-6 and V is TRBV7-9, with 9 bases identical to TRBD2. Germline values: CDR1 SEHNR, CDR2 FQNEAQ (reference sequence). The ends lost 2 bases at V and 0 bases at J; junction bases unmatched: 8. CDR3 length equals 19 residues. The CDR3 DNA follows: TGTGCCAGCAGCTTATTGACTAGCGGAGGTCTCTCTGGGGCCAACGTCCTGACTTTC. Its protein product is CASSLLTSGGLSGANVLTF.

The chain employs TRBV27 and TRBJ2-7, with TRBD1 matching over 7 bases. CDR1 and CDR2 from the germline V gene are MNHEY and SMNVEV (reference sequence). J was trimmed by 7 bases and V by 4 bases; bases with no gene match: 7. The CDR3 loop spans 13 amino acids. The CDR3 loop is CASSSLFRGEQYF. The CDR3 DNA is TGTGCCAGCAGTTCCCTTTTCAGGGGGGAGCAGTACTTC.

The chain is built from TRBV3-1 (or the pseudogene TRBV3-2) and TRBJ2-7, with D unclear. The germline CDR1 and CDR2 sequences are LGHDT and YNNKEL (reference sequence). This CDR3 comprises 14 residues. V was shortened by 1 base and J by 7 bases, with 14 bases between the two germline ends. The CDR3 DNA follows: TGTGCCAGCAGCCAAGTGTCTGGGTCCGGTGAGCAGTACTTC. This sequence encodes CASSQVSGSGEQYF.

The chain combines TRBV6-5 with TRBJ2-1; 9 bases are a match to TRBD2. The CDR3 covers 15 residues. Germline lookup yields CDR1 MNHEY and CDR2 SVGAGI. Trimming removed 7 bases from V and 3 bases from J; junction bases left unmatched: 7. The CDR3 loop is CASTPSGALYNEQFF. CDR3 coding DNA: TGTGCCAGCACCCCTAGCGGGGCACTCTACAATGAGCAGTTCTTC.

This chain links TRBV29-1 with TRBJ2-2; TRBD1 matches at 12 bases. J gave up 4 bases and V 5 bases, and 17 bases lay outside the gene matches. This CDR3 comprises 19 residues. Germline values: CDR1 SQVTM, CDR2 ANQGSEA. DNA for the CDR3: TGCAGCGTTAAAGGGGGGTGGGACAGGGGGCTTCGCGGCACCGGGGAGCTGTTTTTT. Its translation: CSVKGGWDRGLRGTGELFF.

This sequence joins TRBV6-5 and TRBJ2-1, with D unresolved. The CDR3 contains 16 residues. Per germline, CDR1 MNHEY and CDR2 SVGAGI. V lost 0 bases to trimming and J lost 4 bases, with 13 bases between them. CDR3 nucleotides: TGTGCCAGCAGTTACTCGAAGCTTGCCGATTACAATGAGCAGTTCTTC. Its protein is CASSYSKLADYNEQFF.

This clone was found a few times. V is TRBV27 and J is TRBJ2-7; 8 nucleotides align to TRBD1. Germline V CDR1 and CDR2: MNHEY, SMNVEV (reference sequence). There are 13 residues in the CDR3. Trimming cost V 10 bases and J 4 bases; bases outside gene matches: 9. CDR3 coding DNA: TGTGCCACCGAGGACAGGGTTCGGTACGAGCAGTACTTC. It encodes CATEDRVRYEQYF.

The chain joins TRBV19 to TRBJ1-5; D call uncertain. The CDR3 extends over 13 amino acids. Trimming shortened V by 3 bases and J by 4 bases, and 7 bases separated the two germline ends. The germline V gene has CDR1 LNHDA and CDR2 SQIVND (reference sequence). For the CDR3, the DNA is TGTGCCAGTAGTATTGGGGAGAATCAGCCCCAGCATTTT. It yields the protein CASSIGENQPQHF. Filled out from reference TRBV19 and TRBJ1-5, the complete variable domain reads DGGITQSPKYLFRKEGQNVTLSCEQNLNHDAMYWYRQDPGQGLRLIYYSQIVNDFQKGDIAEGYSVSREKKESFPLTVTSAQKNPTAFYLCASSIGENQPQHFGDGTRLSIL.

CDR3 in amino acids: CASSEALGQGAYEQYF. The CDR3 DNA is TGTGCCAGCAGTGAAGCGCTCGGACAGGGGGCATACGAGCAGTACTTC. J is TRBJ2-7 and V is TRBV6-1, with 11 bases matching TRBD1. The junction had 5 bases not matched to a gene; V was cut back by 0 bases and J by 4 bases. Per the germline V gene, CDR1 is MNHNS and CDR2 is SASEGT. The CDR3 has 16 amino acids.

V usage is TRBV7-9 and J usage is TRBJ2-1, with unresolved D. Trimming left V 1 base short and J 1 base short, with 20 bases between. CDR1 is SEHNR and CDR2 is FQNEAQ in the germline V gene (reference sequence). The CDR3 extends over 19 amino acids. This chain's CDR3 is CASSLEVSPWTPSYNEQFF. The CDR3 DNA follows: TGTGCCAGCAGCTTAGAAGTGTCTCCATGGACCCCATCCTACAATGAGCAGTTCTTC.

The V call is TRBV19, the J call TRBJ2-3, with 10 nucleotides matching TRBD1. The CDR3 loop spans 15 amino acids. The germline V gene encodes CDR1 LNHDA and CDR2 SQIVND (reference sequence). Germline trimming cut 0 bases from V and 7 bases from J; bases unmatched to any gene: 4. CDR3 residues: CASSIEGTGEHTQYF. CDR3 coding DNA: TGTGCCAGTAGTATAGAGGGGACAGGGGAACATACGCAGTATTTT.

V gene TRBV5-1 combines with J gene TRBJ1-2, with a possible D match to TRBD1 (5 bases). This CDR3 is built from 13 residues. V lost 0 bases, J lost 7 bases, and 10 bases lay in between. Germline-derived CDR1 and CDR2 are SGHRS and YFSETQ. CDR3 nucleotides: TGCGCCAGCAGCTTGGAGGTTCAGGGTGGCTACACCTTC. Protein sequence: CASSLEVQGGYTF.

This clone has only a few counts. V and J are TRBV10-1 and TRBJ1-2; 7 bases fit TRBD1. Germline CDR1 and CDR2: WNHNN and SYGVQD (reference sequence). V dropped 5 bases and J dropped 3; count of bases not matched to a gene: 3. The CDR3 sequence is 13 residues long. As DNA, the CDR3 is TGCGCCAGCAGTCCTGACAGGGACTATGGCTACACCTTC. Translation: CASSPDRDYGYTF.

This clone was recorded only once. The chain has TRBV15 and TRBJ1-5; D is unresolved. V dropped 2 bases and J dropped 5 bases, with 4 bases sitting between them. The length of the CDR3 is 12 residues. In germline, CDR1 is LNHNV, CDR2 YYDKDF (reference sequence). CDR3 protein: CATSRPYQPQHF. CDR3 nucleotide sequence: TGTGCCACCAGCAGACCCTATCAGCCCCAGCATTTT.

This clone was found once. The rearrangement uses TRBV6-5 and TRBJ1-5, with D tentatively TRBD1 (6 bases). The CDR3 contains 15 residues. Trimming took 10 bases from V and 1 from J, leaving 17 bases between them. Germline V gene sequence: CDR1 MNHEY, CDR2 SVGAGI. CDR3 loop: CATTRGQGSNQPQHF. In nucleotides, the CDR3 is TGTGCCACCACACGAGGGCAGGGGAGCAATCAGCCCCAGCATTTT.

The chain is built from TRBV30 and TRBJ1-2; the match to TRBD1 covers 7 bases. Losses at the gene ends were 2 bases for V and 7 bases for J; bases not matched to a gene: 7. The CDR3 totals 13 residues. Germline CDR1 reads GTSNPN; CDR2 reads SVGIG (reference sequence). CDR3 sequence: CAWSLDRTGGYTF. In nucleotides, the CDR3 is TGTGCCTGGAGTTTGGACAGGACGGGTGGCTACACCTTC.

The V gene is TRBV4-1, the J gene TRBJ2-5; the match to TRBD1 covers 7 bases. The CDR3 is 14 amino acids. V lost 4 bases, J lost 3 bases, and 5 bases stayed unmatched. Germline V gene data show CDR1 as MGHRA and CDR2 as YSYEKL. CDR3 sequence: CASSPGQTKETQYF. Here the CDR3 DNA reads TGCGCCAGCAGCCCGGGACAGACCAAAGAGACCCAGTACTTC.

This chain links TRBV5-4 with TRBJ1-2; 7 bases are shared with TRBD1. This CDR3 has 16 residues. CDR1 is SGHNT and CDR2 is YYREEE in the germline V gene (reference sequence). Germline trimming cut 4 bases from V and 5 bases from J; bases unmatched to any gene: 14. Written as DNA, the CDR3 is TGTGCCAGCAGCGGCGGGACAGAAGGTAACCTGTATGGCTACACCTTC. Its translation: CASSGGTEGNLYGYTF.

This rearrangement joins TRBV27 to TRBJ2-1, with 10 positions matching TRBD1. J gave up 8 bases and V 3 bases, and 13 bases lay outside the gene matches. Germline CDR1 MNHEY, CDR2 SMNVEV (reference sequence). This CDR3 is 17 amino acids long. For the CDR3, the DNA is TGTGCCAGCAGTTTTAGGTCCTCTGGGACAGGGGTCCATGAGCAGTTCTTC. Translated: CASSFRSSGTGVHEQFF.

The chain carries TRBV20-1 and TRBJ2-3; no firm D call. CDR1 is DFQATT, CDR2 SNEGSKA, per germline (reference sequence). The V end was cut by 6 bases, the J end by 5 bases, with 9 bases between. The CDR3 loop spans 11 amino acids. The CDR3 sequence: CSAPGGDTQYF. CDR3 DNA: TGCAGTGCCCCAGGTGGAGATACGCAGTATTTT.

V gene TRBV27 combines with J gene TRBJ1-4; no definite D call. The CDR3 extends over 17 amino acids. V dropped 3 bases and J dropped 0 bases, with 14 bases sitting between them. CDR1 MNHEY and CDR2 SMNVEV come from the germline V gene (reference sequence). DNA for the CDR3: TGTGCCAGCAGTTTTTCGCTCAGGAGTGCAACTAATGAAAAACTGTTTTTT. It is translated as CASSFSLRSATNEKLFF.

The gene calls are TRBV19 and TRBJ2-7; 8 nucleotides align to TRBD1. The CDR3 covers 14 residues. Germline assignment: CDR1 LNHDA and CDR2 SQIVND (reference sequence). The V gene end was trimmed by 3 bases and the J gene end by 1 base; junction bases not matched to a gene: 2. This CDR3 is CASSIRGRSYEQYF. CDR3 coding DNA: TGTGCCAGTAGTATCAGGGGGCGGTCCTACGAGCAGTACTTC.

This chain links TRBV5-4 with TRBJ2-7; tentatively, D is TRBD2 (5 bases). CDR1 SGHNT and CDR2 YYREEE come from the germline V gene (reference sequence). V was shortened by 0 bases and J by 3 bases, with 13 bases between the two germline ends. The CDR3 spans 15 residues. The CDR3 reads CASSLGVTGYYEQYF. CDR3 coding DNA: TGTGCCAGCAGCTTGGGGGTGACGGGATACTACGAGCAGTACTTC.

This clone turned up a few times. The chain is built from TRBV7-9 and TRBJ1-1; 8 positions match TRBD1. This CDR3 is built from 12 residues. Per the germline V gene, CDR1 is SEHNR and CDR2 is FQNEAQ (reference sequence). Trimming at V came to 5 bases and at J to 11 bases, leaving 7 bases not matched to a gene. As DNA, the CDR3 is TGTGCCAGCAGCCCAGGTAGACAGGGGGCTTTCTTT. Its protein is CASSPGRQGAFF.

The chain combines TRBV27 with TRBJ2-1; unclear D gene. Trimming took off 3 bases at V and 0 bases at J, with 9 bases between the two ends. There are 15 residues in the CDR3. Germline V gives CDR1 MNHEY, CDR2 SMNVEV (reference sequence). The CDR3 region is CASSFTQFSYNEQFF. CDR3 DNA sequence: TGTGCCAGCAGTTTTACCCAGTTCTCCTACAATGAGCAGTTCTTC.

V and J are TRBV27 and TRBJ1-2; tentatively, D is TRBD1 (6 bases). This CDR3 contains 14 residues. V shed 3 bases and J shed 4 bases, with 12 bases lying between them. From germline, CDR1 is MNHEY and CDR2 SMNVEV (reference sequence). This CDR3 reads CASSFSGDFYGYTF. The CDR3 nucleotides are TGTGCCAGCAGTTTTTCAGGGGATTTCTATGGCTACACCTTC.

The chain links TRBV15 to TRBJ2-5; D ambiguous. The CDR3 loop spans 13 amino acids. Germline V gene data show CDR1 as LNHNV and CDR2 as YYDKDF (reference sequence). Trimming left V 0 bases short and J 4 bases short, with 6 bases between. In nucleotides, the CDR3 is TGTGCCACCAGCAGAGATCAGACAGAGACCCAGTACTTC. The encoded protein is CATSRDQTETQYF.

This sequence joins TRBV6-1 and TRBJ2-1; D perhaps matches TRBD2 (6 bases). V lost 2 bases and J 9 bases, leaving 11 bases between the germline ends. Germline assignment: CDR1 MNHNS and CDR2 SASEGT. This CDR3 contains 13 residues. The CDR3 nucleotides read TGTGCCAGCAGTGAACCGGGAGCATTTGAGCAGTTCTTC. This codes for CASSEPGAFEQFF.

The chain recombines TRBV5-1 with TRBJ2-5, with D perhaps matching TRBD1 (5 bases). The CDR3 covers 14 residues. V lost 2 bases to trimming and J lost 5 bases, with 13 bases between them. Germline assignment: CDR1 SGHRS and CDR2 YFSETQ. CDR3 residues: CASSFSGYGETQYF. In DNA, the CDR3 is TGCGCCAGCAGCTTCTCAGGGTACGGGGAGACCCAGTACTTC.